Reported below is one TCR beta chain. This sequence may be a read error, since a much larger clone differs from it by one base. This CDR3 is missing its conserved last phenylalanine or tryptophan, likely due to a read error. No DNA is shown, since the ends of the CDR3 on it are uncertain; the CDR3 is the one TCRdb lists. This specimen comes from a study of tumor-infiltrating lymphocytes in primary liver carcinoma. A primer in the constant region served to generate TCR beta cDNA from 450 to 600 ng of total RNA. Three nested multiplex PCR rounds of slightly modified ARM-PCR generated TCR beta libraries. TRBV1-TRBV30 forward and Cbeta reverse primers drove the first two approximately 11-cycle rounds. MiXCR was run by TCRdb on the multiplex PCR reads, yielding one entry per CDR3 protein. The repertoire holds tens of thousands of distinct CDR3 sequences, with 70% to 75% as singletons. It was from roughly 20-30 mg of unsorted bulk tissue that RNA and DNA were co-extracted. Patients underwent surgical resection for primary liver carcinoma.

The CDR3 numbers 14 amino acids, ends counted. The sample comprised liver tumor tissue from sampling region 2. This sample's subset: tumor region T2, inferior pole. V and J are TRBV21-1 and TRBJ2-1; the tabulated D call, TRBD2, remains unverified against the DNA. TRBV21-1 is classified as a pseudogene. The receptor was isolated from a man aged 40-55 years with primary liver carcinoma and hepatitis B virus infection. The CDR3 spells CASSKLAGGDEQFL.